The 15 T cell receptor beta chains below all came from one sample that was sequenced in a study of blood T cell repertoires in COVID-19. TCRdb keeps only in-frame clones here, not all; method: immunoSEQ multiplex PCR. Among 200,000 to 250,000 clones listed, about 83% were seen once. The sample was PBMCs or T cells enriched from blood (not recorded which). These receptors all stem from a woman aged 45-60 years who had been exposed to COVID-19.

CDR3 nucleotide sequence: TGTGCCAGCAGCGCACATCAATTGGCGAACACTGAAGCTTTCTTT. Encoded protein: CASSAHQLANTEAFF. The chain uses TRBV7-2 and TRBJ1-1; no firm D call. Germline CDR1 and CDR2: SGHTA and FQGNSA. With 5 bases removed from V and 1 base from J, the gap between germline ends came to 14 bases. CDR3 length: 15 amino acids.

J is TRBJ1-5 and V is TRBV5-1, with 9 bases identical to TRBD1. The CDR3 runs to 16 residues. Germline trimming cut 5 bases from V and 2 bases from J; bases unmatched to any gene: 8. From germline, CDR1 is SGHRS and CDR2 YFSETQ. The CDR3: CASSPVWTGGNQPQHF. In DNA, the CDR3 is TGCGCCAGCAGTCCGGTCTGGACAGGGGGCAATCAGCCCCAGCATTTT.

The chain links TRBV28 to TRBJ1-2; TRBD1 matches 9 bases. Germline trimming cut 5 bases from V and 2 bases from J; bases unmatched to any gene: 3. This CDR3 is built from 14 residues. CDR1 and CDR2 (germline): MDHEN, SYDVKM. CDR3: CASSHRGLNYGYTF. DNA of the CDR3: TGTGCCAGCAGTCACAGGGGGCTAAACTATGGCTACACCTTC.

The genes are TRBV11-2 and TRBJ2-3, with 10 bases lining up with TRBD1. V trimming: 5 bases; J trimming: 6 bases; junction bases outside the gene matches: 5. CDR3 length: 14 residues. CDR1 is SGHAT and CDR2 is FQNNGV in the germline V gene. The CDR3 protein is CASSIRQGADTQYF. The CDR3 coding sequence is TGTGCCAGCAGCATACGACAGGGGGCGGATACGCAGTATTTT.

The chain employs TRBV6-1 and TRBJ1-5; 10 nucleotides agree with TRBD1. Germline V CDR1 and CDR2: MNHNS, SASEGT. Germline trimming cut 1 base from V and 5 bases from J; bases unmatched to any gene: 5. The CDR3 has 16 amino acids. CDR3 in amino acids: CASSEGTGGPHQPQHF. In DNA form, the CDR3 reads TGTGCCAGCAGTGAAGGGACAGGGGGTCCCCATCAGCCCCAGCATTTT.

The chain has TRBV27 and TRBJ1-1; D gene uncertain. This CDR3 contains 11 residues. In germline, CDR1 is MNHEY, CDR2 SMNVEV (reference sequence). With 8 bases removed from V and 1 base from J, the gap between germline ends came to 5 bases. The CDR3 protein is CASAKNTEAFF. The DNA for the CDR3 is TGTGCCAGCGCGAAGAACACTGAAGCTTTCTTT.

The chain has TRBV6-5 and TRBJ1-1; no clear D. The V gene's germline CDR1 is MNHEY and CDR2 SVGAGI. The CDR3 spans 14 residues. The V end lost 0 bases, the J end lost 4 bases, and 9 bases lay between the germline ends. The CDR3 protein is CASSYSRMFTEAFF. The CDR3 region has the DNA TGTGCCAGCAGTTACTCGAGGATGTTCACTGAAGCTTTCTTT.

The genes are TRBV3-1 (or the pseudogene TRBV3-2) and TRBJ2-1; 12 bases align to TRBD2. V shed 0 bases and J 3 bases; nucleotides not matched to a gene: 24. CDR3 length: 24 amino acids. The germline gives CDR1 LGHDT, CDR2 YNNKEL (reference sequence). The CDR3 protein is CASSQDQKGQIILTSGGGYNEQFF. The CDR3 DNA reads as TGTGCCAGCAGCCAAGATCAGAAGGGACAGATAATTCTGACTAGCGGGGGAGGCTACAATGAGCAGTTCTTC.

The chain is built from TRBV4-3 and TRBJ2-7; tentative D call: TRBD1 (5 bases). Germline V CDR1 and CDR2: LGHNA, YSLEER. CDR3 size: 14 residues. The V end was cut by 2 bases, the J end by 4 bases, with 12 bases between. The CDR3 reads CASSQRRGVYEQYF. DNA for the CDR3: TGCGCCAGCAGCCAAAGAAGGGGCGTTTACGAGCAGTACTTC.

The chain is built from TRBV19 and TRBJ1-1; D gene ambiguous. The CDR3 has 13 amino acids. The germline V and J ends were trimmed by 1 base and 6 bases, with 9 bases remaining between them. Germline V gene lookup returns CDR1 LNHDA and CDR2 SQIVND (reference sequence). CDR3 sequence reads: CASSIVLRSEAFF. CDR3 coding DNA: TGTGCCAGTAGTATAGTTCTCCGGTCTGAAGCTTTCTTT. The entire variable domain, with the rest obtained from reference TRBV19 and TRBJ1-1, is as follows: DGGITQSPKYLFRKEGQNVTLSCEQNLNHDAMYWYRQDPGQGLRLIYYSQIVNDFQKGDIAEGYSVSREKKESFPLTVTSAQKNPTAFYLCASSIVLRSEAFFGQGTRLTVV.

The J gene is TRBJ2-7, the V gene TRBV6-6, with D possibly TRBD2 on 5 matching bases. Trimming removed 5 bases from V and 2 bases from J, with 13 bases in between. This CDR3 spans 14 amino acids. CDR1 and CDR2 (germline): MNHNY, SVGAGI (reference sequence). The CDR3 nucleotides read TGTGCCAGCAGTCGAGGAGACTACCCCTACGAGCAGTACTTC. The encoded protein is CASSRGDYPYEQYF.

This chain connects TRBV28 to TRBJ1-1; TRBD1 is a possible D gene (6 bases). Germline V lookup: CDR1 MDHEN, CDR2 SYDVKM. The CDR3 has 14 amino acids. Trimming removed 4 bases at V and 1 base at J, with 10 bases between. The chain's CDR3 is CASSSGQRNTEAFF. The CDR3 region has the DNA TGTGCCAGCAGTTCGGGACAAAGGAACACTGAAGCTTTCTTT.

Turning to this clone: Other DNA sequences in this sample translate to the same CDR3. This rearrangement joins TRBV5-1 to TRBJ1-1; 9 bases align to TRBD1. Germline assignment: CDR1 SGHRS and CDR2 YFSETQ. With 3 bases clipped from V and 1 base from J, the junction kept 4 bases outside the gene matches. The CDR3 contains 15 residues. CDR3 region: CASSSQGAGNTEAFF. The CDR3 DNA sequence: TGCGCCAGCAGCTCACAGGGGGCCGGGAACACTGAAGCTTTCTTT.

The chain couples TRBV7-2 to TRBJ2-7, with D perhaps TRBD1 (6 bases). CDR1 is SGHTA and CDR2 is FQGNSA in the germline V gene. This CDR3 spans 13 amino acids. V was pared by 6 bases and J by 6 bases, with 15 bases between. The CDR3, as DNA: TGTGCCAGCAGTCAACAGACAGGAACCGAGCAGTACTTC. This gives the protein CASSQQTGTEQYF.

The V gene is TRBV12-3 or TRBV12-4, the J gene TRBJ2-3, with 7 bases aligning to TRBD1. The V and J ends lost 6 bases and 6 bases, in that order; junction bases with no gene match: 6. CDR3 length: 13 residues. DNA for the CDR3: TGTGCCAGCAGCCACAGGGGTTGGGATACGCAGTATTTT. Its translation is CASSHRGWDTQYF.